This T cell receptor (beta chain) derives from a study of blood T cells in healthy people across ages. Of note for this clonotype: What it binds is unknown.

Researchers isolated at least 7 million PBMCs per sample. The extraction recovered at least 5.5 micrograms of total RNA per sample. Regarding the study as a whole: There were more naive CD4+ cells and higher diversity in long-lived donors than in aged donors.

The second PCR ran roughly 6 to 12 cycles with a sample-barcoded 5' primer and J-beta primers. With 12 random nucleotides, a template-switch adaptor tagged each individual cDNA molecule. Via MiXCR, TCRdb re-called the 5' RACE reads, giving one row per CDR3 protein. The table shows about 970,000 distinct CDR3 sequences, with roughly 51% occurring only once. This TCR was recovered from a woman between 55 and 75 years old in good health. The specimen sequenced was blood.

CDR3 loop: CAISESAGGKNIQYF. The CDR3 bases are TGTGCCATCAGTGAGTCAGCGGGAGGAAAAAACATTCAGTACTTC. The chain combines TRBV10-3 with TRBJ2-4; the match to TRBD2 covers 9 bases. This CDR3 is 15 amino acids long. In germline, CDR1 is ENHRY, CDR2 SYGVKD. After removal of 0 bases from V and 4 bases from J, the junction contained 1 base not matched to a gene.